The 13 T cell receptor beta chains below were found in one sample sequenced in a study of T cells in Graves' hyperthyroidism and ophthalmopathy. Regions amplified from RNA transcripts were the TCR beta CDR3 regions. Carried out on the TCR CDR3, a first-round RT-PCR used the HTBI primer set. Each CDR3 protein gets one entry after TCRdb re-called the multiplex PCR reads with MiXCR. Among 450,000 to 650,000 distinct CDR3 sequences, less than 25% were seen once, and the ten largest hold 26%. Sample: blood. The receptors shown here come from a man aged 18 to 30 with Graves' hyperthyroidism.

This clonotype has a count of ten or more. The gene calls are TRBV28 and TRBJ1-5, with 7 bases lining up with TRBD1. From germline, CDR1 is MDHEN and CDR2 SYDVKM. The CDR3 contains 12 residues. Germline trimming cut 11 bases from V and 5 bases from J; bases unmatched to any gene: 6. CDR3 in DNA: TGTGCCCTTGGGACAGTCTATCAGCCCCAGCATTTT. It yields the protein CALGTVYQPQHF.

This clonotype was found many times. The chain joins TRBV7-6 to TRBJ2-5, with TRBD2 as a possible D gene (5 bases). The CDR3 runs 13 residues. Germline CDR1 and CDR2: SGHVS and FNYEAQ. Trimming removed 2 bases at V and 7 bases at J, with 11 bases between. For the CDR3, the DNA is TGTGCCAGCAGCTTATCCCTAGCCGGGACCCAGTACTTC. The encoded protein is CASSLSLAGTQYF.

The CDR3 spells CSARSWGASDTGELFF. The CDR3 bases are TGCAGTGCTAGGTCATGGGGGGCGAGTGACACCGGGGAGCTGTTTTTT. The V call is TRBV20-1, the J call TRBJ2-2; D tentatively fits TRBD1 or TRBD2 (6 bases each). V was clipped by 3 bases and J by 3 bases, with 17 bases between them. Germline values: CDR1 DFQATT, CDR2 SNEGSKA (reference sequence). This CDR3 has 16 residues.

This chain uses TRBV11-2 with TRBJ2-5; possibly TRBD2 for D (7 bases). Germline loops: CDR1 SGHAT, CDR2 FQNNGV. The CDR3 sequence is 14 residues long. V lost 10 bases and J lost 5, with 20 bases in between. The CDR3: CATRGGGPGETQYF. CDR3 DNA sequence: TGTGCCACCAGAGGGGGGGGGCCTGGGGAGACCCAGTACTTC.

The genes are TRBV20-1 and TRBJ2-5, with a weak D call TRBD2 (6 bases). CDR1 is DFQATT and CDR2 is SNEGSKA in the germline V gene (reference sequence). V dropped 4 bases and J dropped 3 bases, with 12 bases sitting between them. This CDR3 contains 13 residues. Here the CDR3 reads CSAIDGGEETQYF. CDR3 coding DNA: TGCAGTGCTATTGACGGGGGAGAAGAGACCCAGTACTTC.

This clonotype came up many times. The V and J genes are TRBV6-5 and TRBJ1-5; D is ambiguous. This CDR3 contains 15 residues. Germline loops: CDR1 MNHEY, CDR2 SVGAGI. V gave up 6 bases and J gave up 0 bases, with 12 bases separating them. CDR3 DNA sequence: TGTGCCAGCAGAGCCGTCGGGAGTAGCAATCAGCCCCAGCATTTT. It specifies CASRAVGSSNQPQHF.

This clonotype showed up many times. The DNA of the CDR3 is TGTGCCAGCAGCGACCCTCGGCTGGGGGATACGCAGTATTTT. Translation: CASSDPRLGDTQYF. The chain employs TRBV7-2 and TRBJ2-3; D ambiguous. Germline values: CDR1 SGHTA, CDR2 FQGNSA. The ends were cut back, 5 bases at V and 6 bases at J, with 15 bases in the middle. The CDR3 has 14 amino acids.

At least ten counts were recorded for this clonotype. This chain uses TRBV2 with TRBJ1-1; 7 bases map to TRBD1. CDR1 is SNHLY and CDR2 is FYNNEI in the germline V gene. CDR3 size: 15 residues. J was trimmed by 8 bases and V by 7 bases; bases with no gene match: 16. In DNA form, the CDR3 reads TGTGCCAGCAACAGCCAAGACAGGGTGGGGGTGGAAGCTTTCTTT. It is translated as CASNSQDRVGVEAFF.

Ten or more counts support this clonotype. The rearrangement links TRBV5-1 to TRBJ2-7, with TRBD2 as a possible D gene (7 bases). The V and J ends lost 1 base and 5 bases respectively, with 13 bases between them. Germline lookup yields CDR1 SGHRS and CDR2 YFSETQ. This CDR3 region has 14 residues. The CDR3 bases are TGCGCCAGCAGCTTGAGAGAGGGGGGGAACGAGCAGTACTTC. It translates to CASSLREGGNEQYF.

The V gene is TRBV7-9, the J gene TRBJ1-1, with a weak D call TRBD1 (5 bases). V lost 6 bases, J lost 1 base, and 12 bases lay in between. Germline-derived CDR1 and CDR2 are SEHNR and FQNEAQ (reference sequence). The CDR3 contains 14 residues. The CDR3 region is CASSMSGGNTEAFF. The CDR3, as DNA: TGTGCCAGCAGTATGTCCGGGGGGAACACTGAAGCTTTCTTT. The full variable domain, completed using reference TRBV7-9 and TRBJ1-1, is DTGVSQNPRHKITKRGQNVTFRCDPISEHNRLYWYRQTLGQGPEFLTYFQNEAQLEKSRLLSDRFSAERPKGSFSTLEIQRTEQGDSAMYLCASSMSGGNTEAFFGQGTRLTVV.

This clonotype was detected ten times or more. The chain joins TRBV5-1 to TRBJ1-1, with TRBD1 matching 7 bases. Germline V CDR1 and CDR2: SGHRS, YFSETQ. Trimming at V came to 4 bases and at J to 3 bases, leaving 9 bases not matched to a gene. This CDR3 region has 15 residues. The DNA of the CDR3 is TGCGCCAGCAGCCGAAGACAGGGTTCCGACACTGAAGCTTTCTTT. Translation: CASSRRQGSDTEAFF.

This clonotype was detected ten times or more. The chain is built from TRBV28 and TRBJ2-5; 10 bases are shared with TRBD1. This CDR3 is 14 amino acids long. V lost 5 bases, J lost 4 bases, and 4 bases stayed unmatched. CDR1 is MDHEN, CDR2 SYDVKM, per germline. The CDR3 nucleotides are TGTGCCAGCAGTATGGACAGGGGGGGAGAGACCCAGTACTTC. It codes for CASSMDRGGETQYF.

This sequence joins TRBV5-8 and TRBJ2-5; 8 bases match TRBD2. This CDR3 region has 14 residues. Germline lookup yields CDR1 SGHTS and CDR2 YDEGEE. V lost 4 bases and J lost 6; bases outside the gene matches: 8. The CDR3, as DNA: TGTGCCAGCAGCCCCCGCCCGGGGGGGAAGACCCAGTACTTC. Its translation is CASSPRPGGKTQYF.